These T cell receptor beta chains were read from a single sample in a study of monozygotic twins with inflammatory bowel disease. Following a re-call of the 5' RACE reads, TCRdb has one entry per CDR3 protein and lacks DNA. The repertoire shows about 210,000 distinct CDR3 sequences; the top ten hold 1.6%. Sequencing was carried out using blood. The origin of the receptors is a human donor with ulcerative colitis or Crohn's disease, or a healthy co-twin of an affected twin (not recorded which). The CDR3 runs from the conserved cysteine through the conserved F or W. Fields, in order: CDR3 protein, J gene, V gene, CDR3 length.

CASSQDGNTGELFF	TRBJ2-2	TRBV4-2	14
CAALGDPYNEQFF	TRBJ2-1	TRBV10-3	13
CASSVSGELFF	TRBJ2-2	TRBV9	11
CASSPRDFQETQYF	TRBJ2-5	TRBV18	14
CASSRDRASGANVLTF	TRBJ2-6	TRBV5-5	16
CASSATGDYGYTF	TRBJ1-2	TRBV5-5	13
CAISGGGLDSSTHGYTF	TRBJ1-2	TRBV10-3	17
CASSFGGIEVSPLHF	TRBJ1-6	TRBV12-3/TRBV12-4	15
CAISEWEEVEQYF	TRBJ2-7	TRBV10-3	13
CASSLVDSSSGANVLTF	TRBJ2-6	TRBV7-9	17
CASSPLQYSYEQYF	TRBJ2-7	TRBV12-3/TRBV12-4	14
CSARDIGWHQETQYF	TRBJ2-5	TRBV20-1	15
CSARDLRGDNEKLFF	TRBJ1-4	TRBV20-1	15
CASSEGGRRGFNEKLFF	TRBJ1-4	TRBV4-1	17
CASSPRTGEEQYF	TRBJ2-7	TRBV7-3	13
CATSDSWSPQETQYF	TRBJ2-5	TRBV24-1	15
CASSNAWAGNTIYF	TRBJ1-3	TRBV19	14
CAASRSPGQTYNEQFF	TRBJ2-1	TRBV2	16
CASSSDASNSPLHF	TRBJ1-6	TRBV7-3	14
CASLPLPGVREQFF	TRBJ2-1	TRBV5-1	14
CASSTIAGNYEQYF	TRBJ2-7	TRBV7-2	14
CASSQYQGGNTEAFF	TRBJ1-1	TRBV3-1	15
CASSLNLNSYNEQFF	TRBJ2-1	TRBV5-1	15
CASSRSRNQPQHF	TRBJ1-5	TRBV19	13
CASSPWPRETQYF	TRBJ2-5	TRBV18	13
CASSLGGYWDEAFF	TRBJ1-1	TRBV11-2	14
CASSIEQGVGDEQFF	TRBJ2-1	TRBV19	15
CASSLLRGSSYEQYF	TRBJ2-7	TRBV7-2	15
CASSLPPVQGAYEQYF	TRBJ2-7	TRBV6-1	16
CASSLVWDRDGETQYF	TRBJ2-5	TRBV5-1	16
CASSFGTRPFPYNEQFF	TRBJ2-1	TRBV27	17
CSANRGETDTQYF	TRBJ2-3	TRBV20-1	13
CASSESGRTVGSYTF	TRBJ1-2	TRBV2	15
CASSLFPGGIDTGELFF	TRBJ2-2	TRBV7-9	17
CSARGDSLGYEQYF	TRBJ2-7	TRBV20-1	14
CASSLGGQYRAQYF	TRBJ2-5	TRBV7-6	14
CASSLSLAHSYEQYF	TRBJ2-7	TRBV27	15
CASSPGPSGVDTQYF	TRBJ2-3	TRBV3-1	15
CASSFYGEETQYF	TRBJ2-5	TRBV5-1	13
CASSAVQGFNEQYF	TRBJ2-7	TRBV5-6	14
CASSDPTSHFNEQFF	TRBJ2-1	TRBV25-1	15
CATTGTSGGEQFF	TRBJ2-1	TRBV10-3	13
CASSNDRARNEQFF	TRBJ2-1	TRBV7-9	14
CASSPAGGSPGEQYF	TRBJ2-7	TRBV27	15
CASSHPGETQYF	TRBJ2-5	TRBV14	12
CASSSNRDRTGELFF	TRBJ2-2	TRBV5-1	15
CASSLFPVDSYEQYF	TRBJ2-7	TRBV28	15
CSAKMGQGFDEQYF	TRBJ2-7	TRBV29-1	14
CASSLPGAYNEQFF	TRBJ2-1	TRBV7-7	14
CASSSIQGANTEAFF	TRBJ1-1	TRBV5-1	15
CASSHGQAPNYGYTF	TRBJ1-2	TRBV5-5	15
CSAPEIGTGELFF	TRBJ2-2	TRBV20-1	13
CASSLPGVFQPQHF	TRBJ1-5	TRBV12-3/TRBV12-4	14